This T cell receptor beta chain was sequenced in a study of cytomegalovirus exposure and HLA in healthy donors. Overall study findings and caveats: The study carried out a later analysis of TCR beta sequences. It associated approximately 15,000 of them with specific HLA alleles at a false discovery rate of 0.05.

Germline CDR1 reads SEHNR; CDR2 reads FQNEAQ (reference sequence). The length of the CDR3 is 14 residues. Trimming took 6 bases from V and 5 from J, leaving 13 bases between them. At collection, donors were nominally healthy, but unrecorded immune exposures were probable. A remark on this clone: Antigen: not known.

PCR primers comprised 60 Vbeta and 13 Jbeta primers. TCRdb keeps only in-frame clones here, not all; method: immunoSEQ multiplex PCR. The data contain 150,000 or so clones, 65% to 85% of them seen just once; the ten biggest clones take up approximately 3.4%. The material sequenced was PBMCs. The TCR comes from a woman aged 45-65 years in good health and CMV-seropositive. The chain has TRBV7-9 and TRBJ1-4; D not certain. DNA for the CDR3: TGTGCCAGCAGACGCGAGACGGGAAATGAAAAACTGTTTTTT. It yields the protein CASRRETGNEKLFF.